The 19 T cell receptor beta chains given below trace back to one sample, sequenced in a study of blood T cells in healthy people across ages. A second about 7 to 11 cycle PCR used barcoded and J-beta primers. TCRdb re-derived calls from the 5' RACE reads in MiXCR, one entry per CDR3 protein. The table includes roughly 1.7 million distinct CDR3 sequences, about 35% detected once. Sequencing was carried out using blood. Receptors were obtained from a woman under 40 in good health.

As to this clonotype: A clone one base away is much larger, so this may be a read error. This chain joins TRBV20-1 and TRBJ1-5, with D perhaps TRBD1 (5 bases). The CDR3 sequence is 16 residues long. Germline loops: CDR1 DFQATT, CDR2 SNEGSKA (reference sequence). The V end was cut by 6 bases, the J end by 5 bases, with 23 bases between. The CDR3 loop reads CSAARRKGPTDQPQHF. The CDR3 DNA sequence: TGCAGTGCCGCCAGAAGAAAGGGGCCTACAGATCAGCCCCAGCATTTT.

This clonotype was observed a handful of times. This chain links TRBV28 with TRBJ1-5; D call uncertain. Germline V lookup: CDR1 MDHEN, CDR2 SYDVKM. The CDR3 sequence is 15 residues long. V was cut by 4 bases and J by 1 base, with 11 bases left in between. CDR3 in amino acids: CASSSRTGSNQPQHF. The DNA for the CDR3 is TGTGCCAGCAGTTCCCGGACGGGCAGCAATCAGCCCCAGCATTTT.

The J gene is TRBJ1-1, the V gene TRBV28, with 7 bases aligning to TRBD1. V dropped 2 bases and J dropped 0; count of bases not matched to a gene: 6. The CDR3 sequence is 16 residues long. The germline V gene has CDR1 MDHEN and CDR2 SYDVKM. The CDR3 DNA sequence: TGTGCCAGCAGTTTAACGGGACAGCTACTGAACACTGAAGCTTTCTTT. Residues: CASSLTGQLLNTEAFF.

This clonotype has just a few counts. This chain links TRBV5-1 with TRBJ2-7, with D possibly being TRBD1 or TRBD2 (5 bases each). The CDR3 extends over 14 amino acids. Germline V gene sequence: CDR1 SGHRS, CDR2 YFSETQ. Between the trimmed V and J ends, which lost 0 bases and 3 bases, there was a span of 10 bases. DNA for the CDR3: TGCGCCAGCAGCTTGGCCGGGGCTTACTACGAGCAGTACTTC. Encoded protein: CASSLAGAYYEQYF. Drawing the rest from reference TRBV5-1 and TRBJ2-7, the complete variable domain is KAGVTQTPRYLIKTRGQQVTLSCSPISGHRSVSWYQQTPGQGLQFLFEYFSETQRNKGNFPGRFSGRQFSNSRSEMNVSTLELGDSALYLCASSLAGAYYEQYFGPGTRLTVT.

This chain links TRBV7-9 with TRBJ1-1; D uncertain. Germline assignment: CDR1 SEHNR and CDR2 FQNEAQ (reference sequence). Deletions cut 3 bases from V and 9 bases from J, with 11 bases between. CDR3 length equals 12 residues. The CDR3 protein is CASSFWGTKAFF. In DNA form, the CDR3 reads TGTGCCAGCAGCTTCTGGGGTACTAAAGCTTTCTTT.

The chain employs TRBV5-5 and TRBJ2-5; D is possibly TRBD2 (5 bases). Germline lookup yields CDR1 SGHKS and CDR2 YYEKEE (reference sequence). Between the trimmed V and J ends, which lost 0 bases and 3 bases, there was a span of 12 bases. CDR3 length equals 15 residues. CDR3 amino acids: CASSLADGVEETQYF. The CDR3 nucleotides are TGTGCCAGCAGCTTGGCTGACGGGGTGGAAGAGACCCAGTACTTC.

This clonotype was recorded at least ten times. The rearrangement uses TRBV20-1 and TRBJ1-2; D gene unclear. V was pared by 5 bases and J by 4 bases, with 14 bases between. CDR1 and CDR2 (germline): DFQATT, SNEGSKA (reference sequence). The CDR3 runs to 13 residues. The CDR3 here is CSAPKIGPYGYTF. DNA for the CDR3: TGCAGTGCTCCTAAAATTGGGCCCTATGGCTACACCTTC.

The chain uses TRBV6-1 and TRBJ2-4, with a tentative D call TRBD1 (5 bases). CDR3 length: 11 residues. Germline V gene lookup returns CDR1 MNHNS and CDR2 SASEGT. V was cut by 7 bases and J by 15 bases, with 16 bases left in between. The CDR3 DNA reads as TGTGCCAGCACCAGACAGAACGCTCGGTACTTC. Its translation is CASTRQNARYF.

This clonotype turned up a few times. The rearrangement uses TRBV7-9 and TRBJ2-5; 8 bases agree with TRBD2. Trimming at V came to 5 bases and at J to 5 bases, leaving 10 bases not matched to a gene. The germline gives CDR1 SEHNR, CDR2 FQNEAQ (reference sequence). The CDR3 contains 15 residues. CDR3 nucleotides: TGTGCCAGCAGCCCCACGCCAGCGGGAGTTGAGACCCAGTACTTC. Amino acids: CASSPTPAGVETQYF.

This clonotype was observed a few times. The chain is built from TRBV12-3 or TRBV12-4 and TRBJ2-3, with D maybe TRBD2 (5 bases). This CDR3 spans 15 amino acids. The V gene lost 5 bases and the J gene lost 0 bases, with 12 bases spanning the gap. CDR3 bases: TGTGCCAGCAGTCGTTCGACGGGGAGCACAGATACGCAGTATTTT. Amino acid sequence: CASSRSTGSTDTQYF.

V gene TRBV20-1 combines with J gene TRBJ1-5, with D unresolved. Germline V gene data show CDR1 as DFQATT and CDR2 as SNEGSKA (reference sequence). The CDR3 is 14 residues long. V lost 4 bases, J lost 5 bases, and 15 bases lay in between. DNA of the CDR3: TGCAGTGCTAAAGGCGGGAGGGAGGATCAGCCCCAGCATTTT. It translates to CSAKGGREDQPQHF.

The rearrangement links TRBV5-1 to TRBJ2-1; no clear D. Trimming left V 4 bases short and J 4 bases short, with 12 bases between. CDR1 and CDR2 (germline): SGHRS, YFSETQ. This CDR3 has 14 residues. In nucleotides, the CDR3 is TGCGCCAGCAGCCAGACGGACGGTTACAATGAGCAGTTCTTC. Encoded protein: CASSQTDGYNEQFF. Supplemented by reference TRBV5-1 and TRBJ2-1, the full variable domain reads KAGVTQTPRYLIKTRGQQVTLSCSPISGHRSVSWYQQTPGQGLQFLFEYFSETQRNKGNFPGRFSGRQFSNSRSEMNVSTLELGDSALYLCASSQTDGYNEQFFGPGTRLTVL.

A few counts support this clonotype. The chain combines TRBV7-7 with TRBJ2-5; TRBD1 aligns across 8 bases. With V trimmed by 6 bases and J by 5 bases, 11 bases remained unmatched. Germline V gene data show CDR1 as SSHAT and CDR2 as FNYEAQ (reference sequence). CDR3 length: 15 amino acids. Written as DNA, the CDR3 is TGTGCCAGCAGTCCAGACAGGGGAAATGGGGAGACCCAGTACTTC. This gives the protein CASSPDRGNGETQYF.

The chain couples TRBV12-3 or TRBV12-4 to TRBJ2-6, with a weak D call TRBD2 (5 bases). V lost 2 bases and J lost 3, with 8 bases in between. The CDR3 length is 15 residues. The CDR3, as DNA: TGTGCCAGCAGTTTATACGGAGGTGGGGCCAACGTCCTGACTTTC. This gives the protein CASSLYGGGANVLTF.

This clonotype came up many times. J is TRBJ2-3 and V is TRBV4-2; perhaps TRBD2 as D (5 bases). The V gene's germline CDR1 is LGHNA and CDR2 YNFKEQ. This CDR3 has 16 amino acids. V was trimmed by 0 bases and J by 0 bases, leaving 10 bases between them. The CDR3 spells CASSQDLLASTDTQYF. In DNA, the CDR3 is TGTGCCAGCAGCCAAGATCTTCTAGCTAGCACAGATACGCAGTATTTT.

This clonotype came up once. The chain recombines TRBV5-6 with TRBJ2-1, with 7 bases fitting TRBD1. V was pared by 1 base and J by 5 bases, with 9 bases of the junction left unmatched. The V gene's germline CDR1 is SGHDT and CDR2 YYEEEE. This CDR3 is 16 amino acids long. CDR3 in DNA: TGTGCCAGCAGCTTGTTCTTTGGGACAGAAGACAATGAGCAGTTCTTC. Protein product: CASSLFFGTEDNEQFF. Complete variable domain (other parts from reference TRBV5-6 and TRBJ2-1): DAGVTQSPTHLIKTRGQQVTLRCSPKSGHDTVSWYQQALGQGPQFIFQYYEEEERQRGNFPDRFSGHQFPNYSSELNVNALLLGDSALYLCASSLFFGTEDNEQFFGPGTRLTVL.

This chain uses TRBV10-3 with TRBJ1-5; D gene uncertain. The CDR3 runs 12 residues. CDR1 is ENHRY and CDR2 is SYGVKD in the germline V gene. Deletions cut 6 bases from V and 7 bases from J, with 10 bases between. This CDR3 reads CAIRGLGQPQHF. The CDR3 DNA reads TGTGCCATCAGGGGGTTAGGGCAGCCCCAGCATTTT.

J is TRBJ2-7 and V is TRBV6-2 or TRBV6-3; no clear D. The length of the CDR3 is 16 residues. Between the trimmed V and J ends, which lost 0 bases and 0 bases, there was a span of 12 bases. Looked up from germline, CDR1 is MNHEY and CDR2 is SVGEGT. The CDR3 is CASSYSEYVFSYEQYF. CDR3 in DNA: TGTGCCAGCAGTTACTCGGAGTATGTCTTCTCCTACGAGCAGTACTTC.

The chain has TRBV20-1 and TRBJ1-2, with TRBD1 matching 7 bases. Germline loops: CDR1 DFQATT, CDR2 SNEGSKA (reference sequence). The trim removed 1 base at V and 5 bases at J, leaving 7 bases unmatched. The CDR3 totals 14 residues. CDR3 protein: CSARGPGQLYGYTF. The CDR3 DNA is TGCAGTGCTAGAGGACCGGGACAGCTTTATGGCTACACCTTC.